This T cell receptor beta chain stems from a study of beta chain features in type 1 diabetes. On this clone itself: The antigen is unknown.

TCRB transcripts that were expressed got sequenced, as all of the isolated RNA had been reverse transcribed. Libraries were prepared by immunoSEQ multiplex PCR; TCRdb keeps only in-frame clonotypes and omits some of them. The sample has fewer than 250,000 clones; 11% to 15% are singletons. General study results and limits: In cDNA sequencing, cells with high TCR expression could be over-represented. Shortening of TCRB CDR3s, moderate but significant, appeared in all four CD4+ subsets of Type 1 diabetes patients. HLA influence on TCRB rearrangement stayed unresolved here.

Trimming pared 3 bases from V and 0 bases from J, leaving 12 bases between. The CDR3 contains 15 residues. CDR1 and CDR2 (germline): SGHNT, YYREEE (reference sequence). This chain connects TRBV5-4 to TRBJ1-2; D might be TRBD1 (6 bases). The sequencing sample was made of naive CD4+ T cells from blood. The sequence was collected from a middle-aged woman in good health. In DNA, the CDR3 is TGTGCCAGCAGCTATTCGACAGGTCCTAACTATGGCTACACCTTC. This sequence encodes CASSYSTGPNYGYTF.